A selection of T cell receptor beta chains follows, all from one sample in a study of early T cells in non-severe SARS-CoV-2 infection. TCRdb fed the 5' RACE reads into MiXCR, producing one record per CDR3 protein. Of over 45,000 distinct CDR3 sequences listed, 5.6% are singletons. The sample taken for sequencing was whole blood. The receptor set was obtained from an adult who was a healthcare worker with PCR-confirmed SARS-CoV-2 infection or an uninfected control (not recorded which). The CDR3 runs from the conserved cysteine through the conserved F or W.

TRBV6-6	TRBJ1-2	CASTMRDVANYGYTF
TRBV5-4	TRBJ1-5	CASSSDGTGRAEGQHF
TRBV21-1	TRBJ1-5	CASSKGVDRGPFQPQHF
TRBV2	TRBJ2-1	CASSENLAGANEQFF
TRBV6-4	TRBJ2-1	CASSDSTGGYNEQFF
TRBV7-6	TRBJ1-1	CASSIGETANTEAFF
TRBV6-6	TRBJ2-3	CASINSGLFTDTQYF
TRBV7-2	TRBJ1-1	CASTAIGQLKAFF
TRBV12-5	TRBJ2-1	CASGLVQGQGANEQFF
TRBV29-1	TRBJ2-3	CSVEVSGMWTDTQYF